The 16 T cell receptor beta chains reported below all come from one sample, sequenced in a study of T cells expressing NK-cell markers. TCRdb re-called the 5' RACE reads; one entry per CDR3 protein, DNA not given. The sample holds about 260,000 distinct CDR3 sequences. Sequencing input: blood T cells: a sorted CD56 or NKG2C T cell subset, CD4+ or CD8+ T cells, or bulk PBMC T cells (not recorded which). These receptors were taken from a man aged 18 to 29 in good health.

This chain links TRBV7-2 with TRBJ2-7; TCRdb calls TRBD1, which cannot be checked without DNA. CDR1 and CDR2 (germline): SGHTA, FQGNSA. The CDR3 totals 15 residues. The CDR3 reads CASSPNREPFYEQYF.

This chain's CDR3 is CASSLGGLRGDTQYF. The chain uses TRBV7-2 and TRBJ2-3. The CDR3 is made up of 15 amino acids. CDR1 is SGHTA, CDR2 FQGNSA, per germline.

CDR3 region: CASSWTWSGDVSQFF. The rearrangement uses TRBV12-3 or TRBV12-4 and TRBJ2-1; TCRdb names TRBD1, which stays unverified in the absence of DNA. This CDR3 comprises 15 residues.

This rearrangement joins TRBV7-9 to TRBJ2-3; there is no DNA to check the TCRdb D call of TRBD2. The CDR3 contains 14 residues. CDR1 is SEHNR and CDR2 is FQNEAQ in the germline V gene (reference sequence). The CDR3 region is CASSRGDFADTQYF. The full variable domain, in which reference TRBV7-9 and TRBJ2-3 provide the parts outside the CDR3, is DTGVSQNPRHKITKRGQNVTFRCDPISEHNRLYWYRQTLGQGPEFLTYFQNEAQLEKSRLLSDRFSAERPKGSFSTLEIQRTEQGDSAMYLCASSRGDFADTQYFGPGTRLTVL.

The chain employs TRBV12-3 or TRBV12-4 and TRBJ2-1; TCRdb outputs TRBD2, but without DNA this stays unchecked. The CDR3 sequence is 15 residues long. The chain's CDR3 is CASSLGLAGGNEQFF.

This chain uses TRBV12-3 or TRBV12-4 with TRBJ2-5; the TCRdb D gene call, TRBD2, has no DNA to confirm it. CDR3 length: 15 residues. The CDR3: CASSSPGGLSETQYF.

The V call is TRBV7-3, the J call TRBJ2-1; as DNA is missing, the TRBD2 call by TCRdb cannot be tested. This CDR3 is 15 amino acids long. Germline CDR1 reads SGHTA; CDR2 reads FQGTGA. CDR3 region: CASSLVVGSSNVQFF.

The chain links TRBV11-2 to TRBJ2-3; TCRdb's D call, TRBD1, is unchecked because there is no DNA. The CDR3 length is 12 residues. Germline loops: CDR1 SGHAT, CDR2 FQNNGV. CDR3: CASSRAPLSQYF.

The chain combines TRBV7-3 with TRBJ2-1; the TCRdb D gene call, TRBD2, has no DNA to confirm it. The V gene's germline CDR1 is SGHTA and CDR2 FQGTGA. The CDR3 runs to 15 residues. The CDR3 here is CASSSGLAGVGEQFF.

J is TRBJ2-5 and V is TRBV20-1. The CDR3 totals 14 residues. Germline assignment: CDR1 DFQATT and CDR2 SNEGSKA (reference sequence). This CDR3 reads CSARDHVLQETQYF.

The chain has TRBV29-1 and TRBJ2-1; TCRdb reports TRBD2, a call that lacks DNA to check it against. CDR3 size: 14 residues. The germline V gene encodes CDR1 SQVTM and CDR2 ANQGSEA. The CDR3 reads CSVDLALRYNEQFF.

This chain joins TRBV5-1 and TRBJ2-7; TCRdb returns TRBD1, unconfirmable since there is no DNA. Germline loops: CDR1 SGHRS, CDR2 YFSETQ. The CDR3 extends over 15 amino acids. This chain's CDR3 is CASSTGQGRSYEQYF.

The chain couples TRBV5-6 to TRBJ2-1; the TRBD1 assignment by TCRdb is unverifiable without DNA. Germline-derived CDR1 and CDR2 are SGHDT and YYEEEE. The CDR3 spans 15 residues. The CDR3 sequence: CASSLSQGWDNEQFF.

The chain links TRBV12-3 or TRBV12-4 to TRBJ1-1; TCRdb's D gene call, TRBD1, goes unchecked for lack of DNA. The CDR3 totals 13 residues. The CDR3 protein is CASIPLGNTEAFF.

The V gene is TRBV10-3, the J gene TRBJ2-5; lacking DNA, the TRBD1 call made by TCRdb goes unchecked. Per the germline V gene, CDR1 is ENHRY and CDR2 is SYGVKD. The CDR3 totals 15 residues. CDR3 in amino acids: CAIRPGQGDQETQYF.

V gene TRBV9 combines with J gene TRBJ2-1; TCRdb proposes TRBD2, but this gene call is untestable without DNA. Germline-derived CDR1 and CDR2 are SGDLS and YYNGEE. CDR3 size: 15 residues. CDR3 residues: CASSARLADYNEQFF.